The 18 T cell receptor beta chains reported below all come from one sample, sequenced in a study of human T cells and chemical hapten exposure. Time point of the sample: pre-sensitization, week 0. Treatment indicated: therapeutic diphenylcyclopropenone sensitization with weekly scalp DPC. In TCRdb, the RACE reads were re-called with MiXCR into one record per CDR3 protein. The sample lists tens of thousands of distinct CDR3 sequences; about 11% were seen once. This specimen consisted of whole blood, obtained in connection with sensitization to the hapten diphenylcyclopropenone (DPC). Receptor source: a woman in her thirties or forties with alopecia areata. Some clones in this sample may be carry-over from other donors' samples.

The DNA of the CDR3 is TGCGCCAGCAGCCCGGGACCGGGGCGAGCTAACTATGGCTACACCTTC. This gives the protein CASSPGPGRANYGYTF. The chain uses TRBV5-1 and TRBJ1-2, with D possibly being TRBD1 (5 bases). The V end lost 4 bases, the J end lost 0 bases, and 16 bases lay between the germline ends. The CDR3 is 16 amino acids. Germline-derived CDR1 and CDR2 are SGHRS and YFSETQ.

As for this clonotype: This may arise from a read error, as a much more abundant clone is one base away. This sequence joins TRBV28 and TRBJ2-7, with a weak D call TRBD2 (5 bases). CDR1 MDHEN and CDR2 SYDVKM come from the germline V gene. This CDR3 has 13 residues. V gave up 5 bases and J gave up 6 bases, with 14 bases separating them. The CDR3 nucleotides are TGTGCCAGCAGTCACATTGAGGGTCCCGAGCAGTACTTC. Protein sequence: CASSHIEGPEQYF.

The rearrangement joins TRBV9 to TRBJ2-3; possibly TRBD2 for D (5 bases). Between the trimmed V and J ends, which lost 0 bases and 4 bases, there was a span of 12 bases. CDR1 and CDR2 (germline): SGDLS, YYNGEE. The CDR3 runs 15 residues. The CDR3 protein is CASSVDVGVADTQYF. CDR3 coding DNA: TGTGCCAGCAGCGTAGACGTGGGAGTAGCAGATACGCAGTATTTT.

V gene TRBV4-3 combines with J gene TRBJ1-2; D gene unclear. Germline CDR1 LGHNA, CDR2 YSLEER. CDR3 length equals 16 residues. Trimming cost V 1 base and J 0 bases, with 12 bases left between them. The CDR3 reads CASSQVARGPNYGYTF. The CDR3 DNA is TGCGCCAGCAGCCAAGTAGCCCGAGGCCCTAACTATGGCTACACCTTC.

This clonotype was observed a handful of times. The CDR3 loop reads CASSLYRGGAGYGYTF. DNA for the CDR3: TGTGCCAGCAGTTTATATAGAGGGGGCGCCGGCTATGGCTACACCTTC. This rearrangement joins TRBV12-3 or TRBV12-4 to TRBJ1-2; 7 bases align to TRBD1. This CDR3 spans 16 amino acids. V was pared by 2 bases and J by 4 bases, with 10 bases of the junction left unmatched.

This clonotype was counted many times. This chain links TRBV29-1 with TRBJ1-4; 7 positions agree with TRBD1. The germline V gene encodes CDR1 SQVTM and CDR2 ANQGSEA. The CDR3 length is 13 residues. Trimming cost V 3 bases and J 10 bases; bases outside gene matches: 8. CDR3 sequence: CSVEVYRGTKLFF. Written as DNA, the CDR3 is TGCAGCGTTGAGGTATACAGGGGAACAAAACTGTTTTTT.

The chain couples TRBV29-1 to TRBJ2-3, with 12 positions matching TRBD2. This CDR3 contains 14 residues. Losses at the gene ends were 6 bases for V and 2 bases for J; bases not matched to a gene: 3. Germline CDR1 and CDR2: SQVTM and ANQGSEA. The CDR3 sequence is CSVGLAGTTDTQYF. As DNA, the CDR3 is TGCAGCGTCGGACTAGCGGGAACCACAGATACGCAGTATTTT.

This chain links TRBV10-3 with TRBJ2-5, with 12 bases lining up with TRBD2. The length of the CDR3 is 17 residues. Trimming cost V 2 bases and J 5 bases; bases outside gene matches: 9. Germline V CDR1 and CDR2: ENHRY, SYGVKD. CDR3 sequence (DNA): TGTGCCATCAGTGAGCCCACTAGCGGGGGGCTATGGGAGACCCAGTACTTC. Its protein is CAISEPTSGGLWETQYF.

The chain combines TRBV29-1 with TRBJ2-3; possible D gene TRBD2, 5 bases. Looked up from germline, CDR1 is SQVTM and CDR2 is ANQGSEA. V lost 7 bases and J 5 bases, leaving 7 bases between the germline ends. This CDR3 is built from 10 residues. The CDR3: CSGGIDTQYF. The CDR3 DNA is TGCAGCGGAGGGATAGATACGCAGTATTTT.

This clonotype came up many times. The chain is built from TRBV19 and TRBJ1-1; D remains unclear. Germline V CDR1 and CDR2: LNHDA, SQIVND (reference sequence). The CDR3 contains 13 residues. V lost 4 bases and J 1 base, leaving 7 bases between the germline ends. CDR3 DNA sequence: TGTGCCAGTAGTAGAAAAAGGAACACTGAAGCTTTCTTT. Its translation is CASSRKRNTEAFF.

The sample holds many counts of this clonotype. The V call is TRBV5-4, the J call TRBJ2-5; D remains unclear. Trimming pared 1 base from V and 1 base from J, leaving 5 bases between. CDR3 length equals 13 residues. CDR1 and CDR2 (germline): SGHNT, YYREEE (reference sequence). The CDR3 here is CASSLPPQETQYF. DNA for the CDR3: TGTGCCAGCAGCTTGCCCCCCCAAGAGACCCAGTACTTC.

The chain is built from TRBV6-2 or TRBV6-3 and TRBJ2-2, with D hard to call. The length of the CDR3 is 17 residues. Trimming shortened V by 2 bases and J by 5 bases, and 18 bases separated the two germline ends. CDR1 and CDR2 (germline): MNHEY, SVGEGT. The CDR3 DNA reads TGTGCCAGCAGTTACAGCCAGTGGGCAGCCCCAACCGGGGAGCTGTTTTTT. Its protein is CASSYSQWAAPTGELFF.

V and J are TRBV29-1 and TRBJ2-7; the D gene is possibly TRBD2 (5 bases). V lost 4 bases to trimming and J lost 6 bases, with 16 bases between them. Germline V gives CDR1 SQVTM, CDR2 ANQGSEA. This CDR3 is built from 13 residues. DNA of the CDR3: TGCAGCGTTGTACGTCAGAGGGATCGCGAGCAGTACTTC. Protein sequence: CSVVRQRDREQYF.

This clonotype was recorded a few times. The chain employs TRBV27 and TRBJ2-1; 7 positions match TRBD2. There are 15 residues in the CDR3. Germline V CDR1 and CDR2: MNHEY, SMNVEV (reference sequence). After removal of 4 bases from V and 0 bases from J, the junction contained 3 bases not matched to a gene. The CDR3 protein is CASSSLAPSYNEQFF. CDR3 sequence (DNA): TGTGCCAGCAGTTCACTAGCGCCCTCCTACAATGAGCAGTTCTTC.

This clonotype was seen a handful of times. CDR3 in amino acids: CASSEDRVYIQYF. The DNA for the CDR3 is TGTGCCAGCAGTGAAGACAGGGTATACATTCAGTACTTC. The rearrangement uses TRBV6-1 and TRBJ2-4; a weak D match, TRBD1 (6 bases). V lost 1 base to trimming and J lost 8 bases, with 9 bases between them. Germline V gene data show CDR1 as MNHNS and CDR2 as SASEGT. The CDR3 is made up of 13 amino acids.

Many counts were recorded for this clonotype. The chain is built from TRBV20-1 and TRBJ2-5; D may be TRBD2 (6 bases). The CDR3 is 14 residues long. The germline CDR1 and CDR2 sequences are DFQATT and SNEGSKA (reference sequence). Trimming removed 6 bases from V and 6 bases from J, with 20 bases in between. CDR3 sequence (DNA): TGCAGTGCCCGATATAGAGCGGGCCCAAAGACCCAGTACTTC. Translating it yields CSARYRAGPKTQYF.

This clonotype came up a few times. The chain has TRBV20-1 and TRBJ2-3; D remains unclear. CDR1 is DFQATT and CDR2 is SNEGSKA in the germline V gene (reference sequence). Trimming cost V 3 bases and J 2 bases, with 6 bases left between them. This CDR3 has 12 residues. CDR3 in amino acids: CSASGPTDTQYF. The CDR3 DNA reads TGCAGTGCTAGTGGGCCCACAGATACGCAGTATTTT.

This clonotype was counted many times. This chain uses TRBV4-1 with TRBJ2-5; 11 positions agree with TRBD1. This CDR3 has 16 amino acids. Germline V gives CDR1 MGHRA, CDR2 YSYEKL. V was pared by 2 bases and J by 5 bases, with 7 bases of the junction left unmatched. The CDR3 loop reads CASSQFGQGAWETQYF. As DNA, the CDR3 is TGCGCCAGCAGCCAATTCGGACAGGGGGCTTGGGAGACCCAGTACTTC.